This TCR beta chain was retrieved from a study of radiotherapy plus CTLA-4 blockade in lung cancer. The data were produced by immunoSEQ multiplex PCR, yet TCRdb's version contains in-frame clones alone and is incomplete. The data hold around 32,000 clones, with 75% to 85% observed a single time. Germline values: CDR1 SGHRS, CDR2 YFSETQ. CDR3 length equals 15 residues. V dropped 0 bases and J dropped 6 bases, with 14 bases sitting between them. This clone was detected a few times. The receptor was isolated from a human donor with non-small cell lung cancer that progressed on radiotherapy plus ipilimumab. The material sequenced was peripheral blood, taken from a patient treated with radiotherapy plus ipilimumab. The chain couples TRBV5-1 to TRBJ2-3; D possibly corresponds to TRBD1 (6 bases). The CDR3: CASSLDTGSSDTQYF. The CDR3 DNA is TGCGCCAGCAGCTTGGATACAGGGAGTTCTGATACGCAGTATTTT.